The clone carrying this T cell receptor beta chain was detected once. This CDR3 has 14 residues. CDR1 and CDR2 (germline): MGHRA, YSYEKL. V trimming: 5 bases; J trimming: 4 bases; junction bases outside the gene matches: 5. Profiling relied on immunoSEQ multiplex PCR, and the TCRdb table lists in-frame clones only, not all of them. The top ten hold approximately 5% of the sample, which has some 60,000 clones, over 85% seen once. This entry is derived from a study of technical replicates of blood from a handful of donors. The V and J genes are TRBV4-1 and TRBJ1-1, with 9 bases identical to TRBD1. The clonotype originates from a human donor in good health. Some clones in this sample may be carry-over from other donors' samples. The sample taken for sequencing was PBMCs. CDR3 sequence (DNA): TGCGCCAGCAGCAGGGACAGGGCCGGCACTGAAGCTTTCTTT. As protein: CASSRDRAGTEAFF.